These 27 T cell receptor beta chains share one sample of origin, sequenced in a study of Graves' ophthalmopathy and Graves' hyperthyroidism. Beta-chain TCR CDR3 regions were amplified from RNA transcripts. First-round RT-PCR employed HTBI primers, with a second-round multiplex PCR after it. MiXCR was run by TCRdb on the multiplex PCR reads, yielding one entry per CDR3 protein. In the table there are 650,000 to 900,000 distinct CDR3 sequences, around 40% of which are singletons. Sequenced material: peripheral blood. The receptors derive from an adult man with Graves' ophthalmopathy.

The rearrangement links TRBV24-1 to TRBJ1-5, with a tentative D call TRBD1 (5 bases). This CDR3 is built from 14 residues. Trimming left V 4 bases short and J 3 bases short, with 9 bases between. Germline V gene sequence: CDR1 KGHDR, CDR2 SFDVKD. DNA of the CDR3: TGTGCCACCAGTGACCCAGGGAACAATCAGCCCCAGCATTTT. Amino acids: CATSDPGNNQPQHF.

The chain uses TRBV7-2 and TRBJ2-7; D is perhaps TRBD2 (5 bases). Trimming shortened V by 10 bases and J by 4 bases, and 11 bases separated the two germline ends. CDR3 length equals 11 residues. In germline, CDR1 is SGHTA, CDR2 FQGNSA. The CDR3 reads CAIIKRYEQYF. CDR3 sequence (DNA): TGTGCCATCATTAAGCGGTACGAGCAGTACTTC. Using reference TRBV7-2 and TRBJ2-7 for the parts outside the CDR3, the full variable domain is GAGVSQSPSNKVTEKGKDVELRCDPISGHTALYWYRQSLGQGLEFLIYFQGNSAPDKSGLPSDRFSAERTGGSVSTLTIQRTQQEDSAVYLCAIIKRYEQYFGPGTRLTVT.

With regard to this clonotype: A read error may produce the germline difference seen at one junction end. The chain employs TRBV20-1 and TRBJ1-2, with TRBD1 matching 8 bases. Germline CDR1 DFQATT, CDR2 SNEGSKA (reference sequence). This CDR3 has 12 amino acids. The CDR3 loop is CSAAEQGDGCTF. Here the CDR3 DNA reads TGCAGTGCTGCCGAACAGGGGGATGGCTGCACCTTC.

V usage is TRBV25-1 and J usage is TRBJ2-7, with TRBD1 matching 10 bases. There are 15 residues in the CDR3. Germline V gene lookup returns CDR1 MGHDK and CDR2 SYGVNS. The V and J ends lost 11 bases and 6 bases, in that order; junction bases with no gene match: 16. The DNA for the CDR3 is TGTGCCTGGAGTGTTGACCGGGACAGGGGAGGCGAGCAGTACTTC. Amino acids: CAWSVDRDRGGEQYF.

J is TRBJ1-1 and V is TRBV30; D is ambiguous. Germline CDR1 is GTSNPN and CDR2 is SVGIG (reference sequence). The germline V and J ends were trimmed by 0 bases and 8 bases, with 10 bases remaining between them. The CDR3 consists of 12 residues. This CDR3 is CAWSVGGIEAFF. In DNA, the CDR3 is TGTGCCTGGAGTGTCGGCGGGATAGAAGCTTTCTTT.

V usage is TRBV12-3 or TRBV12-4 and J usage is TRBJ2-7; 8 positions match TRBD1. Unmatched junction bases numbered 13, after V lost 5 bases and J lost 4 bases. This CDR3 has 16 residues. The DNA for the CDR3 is TGTGCCAGCAGTCCTAGGCCGACAGGGGCAAGTTACGAGCAGTACTTC. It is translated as CASSPRPTGASYEQYF.

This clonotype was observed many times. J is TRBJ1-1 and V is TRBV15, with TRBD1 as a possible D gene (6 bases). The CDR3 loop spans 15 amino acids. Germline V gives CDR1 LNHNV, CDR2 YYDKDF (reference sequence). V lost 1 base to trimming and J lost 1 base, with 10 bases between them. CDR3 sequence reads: CATSRAGRGNTEAFF. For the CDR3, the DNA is TGTGCCACCAGCAGAGCGGGCAGGGGGAACACTGAAGCTTTCTTT.

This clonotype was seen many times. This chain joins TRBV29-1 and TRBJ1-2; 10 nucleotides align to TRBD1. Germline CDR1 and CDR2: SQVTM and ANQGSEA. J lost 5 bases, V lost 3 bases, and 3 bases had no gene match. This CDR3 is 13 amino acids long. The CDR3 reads CSVDRTGGYGYTF. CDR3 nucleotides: TGCAGCGTTGATCGGACAGGGGGTTATGGCTACACCTTC. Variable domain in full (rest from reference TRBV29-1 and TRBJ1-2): SAVISQKPSRDICQRGTSLTIQCQVDSQVTMMFWYRQQPGQSLTLIATANQGSEATYESGFVIDKFPISRPNLTFSTLTVSNMSPEDSSIYLCSVDRTGGYGYTFGSGTRLTVV.

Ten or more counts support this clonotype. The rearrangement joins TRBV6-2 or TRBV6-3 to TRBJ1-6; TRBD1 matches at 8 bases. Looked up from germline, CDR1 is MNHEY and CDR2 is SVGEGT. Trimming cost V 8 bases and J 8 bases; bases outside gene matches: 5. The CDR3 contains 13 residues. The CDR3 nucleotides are TGTGCCAGCGCGACAGGGGAGTATTCACCCCTCCACTTT. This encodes CASATGEYSPLHF.

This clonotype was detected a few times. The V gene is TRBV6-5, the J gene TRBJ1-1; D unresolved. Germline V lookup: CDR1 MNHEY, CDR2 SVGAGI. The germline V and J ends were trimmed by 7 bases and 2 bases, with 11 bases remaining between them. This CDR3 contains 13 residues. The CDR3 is CASNSHLNTEAFF. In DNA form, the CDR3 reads TGTGCCAGCAACAGCCACCTTAACACTGAAGCTTTCTTT.

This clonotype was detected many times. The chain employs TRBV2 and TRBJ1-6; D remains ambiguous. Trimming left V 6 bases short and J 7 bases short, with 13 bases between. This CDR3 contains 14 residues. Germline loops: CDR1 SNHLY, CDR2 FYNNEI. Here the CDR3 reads CASRVQPLNSPLHF. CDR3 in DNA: TGTGCCAGCAGGGTACAGCCCCTAAATTCACCCCTCCACTTT.

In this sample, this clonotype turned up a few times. The CDR3 spells CSANPGTGAGGYTF. CDR3 sequence (DNA): TGCAGTGCTAACCCCGGGACAGGGGCTGGCGGCTACACCTTC. The chain carries TRBV20-1 and TRBJ1-2, with 10 bases that match TRBD1. CDR3 length: 14 residues. The V gene's germline CDR1 is DFQATT and CDR2 SNEGSKA (reference sequence). Trimming removed 4 bases from V and 8 bases from J; junction bases left unmatched: 10.

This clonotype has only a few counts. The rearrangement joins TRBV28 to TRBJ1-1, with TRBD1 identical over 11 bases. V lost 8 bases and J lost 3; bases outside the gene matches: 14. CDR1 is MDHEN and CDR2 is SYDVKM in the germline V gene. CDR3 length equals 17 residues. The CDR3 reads CASPPFGQGAGHTEAFF. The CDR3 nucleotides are TGTGCCAGCCCTCCTTTCGGACAGGGGGCTGGACACACTGAAGCTTTCTTT.

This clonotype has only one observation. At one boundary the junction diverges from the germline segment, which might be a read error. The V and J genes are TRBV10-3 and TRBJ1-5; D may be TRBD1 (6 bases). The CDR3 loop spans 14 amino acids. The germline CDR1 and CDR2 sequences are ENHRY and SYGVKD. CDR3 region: CASSYLGGNQPQHF. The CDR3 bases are TGTGCCAGCAGTTACCTAGGGGGGAATCAGCCCCAGCATTTT.

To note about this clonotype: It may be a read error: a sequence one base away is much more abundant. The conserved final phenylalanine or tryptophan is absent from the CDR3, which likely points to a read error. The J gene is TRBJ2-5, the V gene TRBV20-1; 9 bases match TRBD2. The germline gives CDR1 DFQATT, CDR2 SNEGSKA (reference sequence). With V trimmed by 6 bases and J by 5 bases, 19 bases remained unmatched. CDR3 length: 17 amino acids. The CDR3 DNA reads TGCAGTGCCCACACTACGGAGCGGGAGGTCTGGTTGGAGACCCAGTACCTC. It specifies CSAHTTEREVWLETQYL.

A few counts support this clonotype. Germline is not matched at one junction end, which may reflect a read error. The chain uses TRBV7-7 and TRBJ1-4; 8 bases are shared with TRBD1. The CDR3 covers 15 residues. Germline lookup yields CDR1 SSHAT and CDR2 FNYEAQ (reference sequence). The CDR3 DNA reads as TGTGCTAGCAGCTTATCAGACCACAGGGGGGAAAAACTGTTTTTT. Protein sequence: CASSLSDHRGEKLFF.

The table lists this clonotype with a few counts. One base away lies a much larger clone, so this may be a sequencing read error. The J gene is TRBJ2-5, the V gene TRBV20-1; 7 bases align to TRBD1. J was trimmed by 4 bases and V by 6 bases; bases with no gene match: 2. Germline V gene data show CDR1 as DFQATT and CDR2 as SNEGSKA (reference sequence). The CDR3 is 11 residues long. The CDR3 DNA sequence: TGCAGTGCAGCAGGGGGAGAGACCCAGTACTTC. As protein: CSAAGGETQYF.

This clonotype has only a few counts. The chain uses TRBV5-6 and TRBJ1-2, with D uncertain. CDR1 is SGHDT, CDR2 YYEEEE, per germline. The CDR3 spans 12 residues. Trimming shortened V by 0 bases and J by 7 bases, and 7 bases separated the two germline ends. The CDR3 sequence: CASSLVELGYTF. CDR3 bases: TGTGCCAGCAGCTTGGTAGAACTTGGCTACACCTTC.

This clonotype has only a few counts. The CDR3 region is CASSYSTSGGPNEQYF. The CDR3 bases are TGTGCCAGCAGTTACTCGACTAGCGGGGGGCCCAACGAGCAGTACTTC. V usage is TRBV6-2 or TRBV6-3 and J usage is TRBJ2-7, with 13 bases lining up with TRBD2. Germline lookup yields CDR1 MNHEY and CDR2 SVGEGT. CDR3 length: 16 residues. The ends lost 0 bases at V and 5 bases at J; junction bases unmatched: 4.

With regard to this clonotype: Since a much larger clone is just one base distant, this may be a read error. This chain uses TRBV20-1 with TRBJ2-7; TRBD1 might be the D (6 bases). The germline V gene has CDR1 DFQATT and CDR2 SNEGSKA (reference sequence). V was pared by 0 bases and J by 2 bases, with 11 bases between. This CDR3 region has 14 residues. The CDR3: CSARDRPGAYEQYF. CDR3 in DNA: TGCAGTGCTAGAGATCGTCCAGGGGCCTACGAGCAGTACTTC.

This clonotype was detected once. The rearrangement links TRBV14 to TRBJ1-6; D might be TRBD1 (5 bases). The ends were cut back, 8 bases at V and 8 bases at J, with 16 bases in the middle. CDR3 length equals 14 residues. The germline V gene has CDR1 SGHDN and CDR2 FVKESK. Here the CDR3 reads CASSPKGRDSPLHF. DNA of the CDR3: TGTGCCAGCTCACCAAAGGGGCGGGATTCACCCCTCCACTTT.

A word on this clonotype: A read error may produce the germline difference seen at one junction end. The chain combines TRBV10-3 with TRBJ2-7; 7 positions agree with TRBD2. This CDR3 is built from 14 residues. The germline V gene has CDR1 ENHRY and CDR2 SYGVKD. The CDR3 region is CASSRRREAYEQYF. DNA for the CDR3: TGTGCCAGCAGTAGACGACGGGAGGCCTACGAGCAGTACTTC.

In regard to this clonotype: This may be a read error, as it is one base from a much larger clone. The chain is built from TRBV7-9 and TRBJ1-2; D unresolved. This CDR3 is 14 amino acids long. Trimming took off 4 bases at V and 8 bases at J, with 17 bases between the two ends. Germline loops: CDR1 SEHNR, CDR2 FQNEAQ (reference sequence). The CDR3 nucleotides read TGTGCCAGCAGCTCAGAGGGCCGGGCCCGCGGCTACACCTTC. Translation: CASSSEGRARGYTF.

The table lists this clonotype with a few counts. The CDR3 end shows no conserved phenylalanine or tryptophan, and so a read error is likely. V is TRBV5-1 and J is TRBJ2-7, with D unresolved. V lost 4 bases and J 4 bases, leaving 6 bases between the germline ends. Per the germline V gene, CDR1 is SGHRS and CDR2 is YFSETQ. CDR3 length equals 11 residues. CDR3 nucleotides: TGCGCCAGCAGCCAAGGATACGAGCAGTACCTC. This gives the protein CASSQGYEQYL.

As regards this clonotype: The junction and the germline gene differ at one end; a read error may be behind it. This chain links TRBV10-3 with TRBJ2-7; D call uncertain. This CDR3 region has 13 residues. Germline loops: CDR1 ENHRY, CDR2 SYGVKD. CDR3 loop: CASSYLSEYEQYF. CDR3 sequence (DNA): TGTGCCAGCAGTTACTTGTCGGAATACGAGCAGTACTTC.

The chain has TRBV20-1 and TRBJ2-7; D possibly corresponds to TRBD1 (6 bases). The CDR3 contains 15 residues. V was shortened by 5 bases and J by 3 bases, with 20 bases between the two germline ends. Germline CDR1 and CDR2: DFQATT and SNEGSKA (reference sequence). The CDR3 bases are TGCAGTGCTTCCCACCGGGACAAAGCGTACTACGAGCAGTACTTC. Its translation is CSASHRDKAYYEQYF.

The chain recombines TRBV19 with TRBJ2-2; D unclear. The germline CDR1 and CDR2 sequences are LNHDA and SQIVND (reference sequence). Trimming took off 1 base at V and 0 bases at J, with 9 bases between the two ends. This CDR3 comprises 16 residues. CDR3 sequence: CASSIGIAPNTGELFF. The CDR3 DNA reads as TGTGCCAGTAGTATAGGGATAGCCCCGAACACCGGGGAGCTGTTTTTT.